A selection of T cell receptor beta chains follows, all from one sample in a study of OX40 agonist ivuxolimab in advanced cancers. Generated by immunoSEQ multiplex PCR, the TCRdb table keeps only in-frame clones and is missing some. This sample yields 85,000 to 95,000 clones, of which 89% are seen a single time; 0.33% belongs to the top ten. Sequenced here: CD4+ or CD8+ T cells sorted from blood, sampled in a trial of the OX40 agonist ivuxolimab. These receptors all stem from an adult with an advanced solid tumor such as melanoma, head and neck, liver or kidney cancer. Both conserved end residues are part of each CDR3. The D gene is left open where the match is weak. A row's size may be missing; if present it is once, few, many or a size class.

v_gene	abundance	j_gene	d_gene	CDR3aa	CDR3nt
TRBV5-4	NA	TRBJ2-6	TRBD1	CASSKNNRDRREGANVLTF	TGTGCCAGCAGCAAAAACAACCGGGACAGGCGGGAAGGGGCCAACGTCCTGACTTTC
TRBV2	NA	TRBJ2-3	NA	CASNRISTDTQYF	TGTGCCAGCAACCGAATATCCACAGATACGCAGTATTTT
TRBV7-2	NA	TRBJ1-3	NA	CASTPGVGNTIYF	TGTGCCAGCACTCCGGGGGTAGGAAACACCATATATTTT
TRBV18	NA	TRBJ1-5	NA	CASSPAEGQDQPQHF	TGTGCCAGCTCACCCGCGGAGGGGCAGGATCAGCCCCAGCATTTT
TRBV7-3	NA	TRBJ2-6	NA	CASSKEGGGGANVLTF	TGTGCCAGCAGCAAGGAAGGCGGAGGTGGGGCCAACGTCCTGACTTTC
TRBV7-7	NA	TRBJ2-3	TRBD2	CASSLTAGATDTQYF	TGTGCTAGCAGCCTGACAGCGGGAGCCACAGATACGCAGTATTTT
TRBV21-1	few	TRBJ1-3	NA	CASSKPTGGLNTIYF	TGTGCCAGCAGCAAACCGACAGGGGGCTTGAACACCATATATTTT
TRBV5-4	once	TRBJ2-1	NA	CASSQDRSSYNEQFF	TGTGCCAGCAGCCAAGACAGAAGCTCCTACAATGAGCAGTTCTTC
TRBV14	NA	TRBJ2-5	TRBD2	CASSHRLALQETQYF	TGTGCCAGCAGCCACAGACTAGCCCTACAAGAGACCCAGTACTTC
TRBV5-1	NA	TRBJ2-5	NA	CASRLGMGETQYF	TGCGCCAGCAGGCTCGGGATGGGGGAGACCCAGTACTTC
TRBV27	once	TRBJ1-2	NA	CASSLSQLYGYTF	TGTGCCAGCAGTTTATCTCAGCTGTATGGCTACACCTTC
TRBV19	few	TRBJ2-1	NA	CASSILADPYNEQFF	TGTGCCAGTAGTATTTTAGCAGACCCCTACAATGAGCAGTTCTTC
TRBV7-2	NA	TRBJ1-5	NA	CASSRELNQPQHF	TGTGCCAGCAGCCGGGAGTTAAATCAGCCCCAGCATTTT
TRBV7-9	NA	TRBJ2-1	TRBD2	CASSPDSGRRSYNEQFF	TGTGCCAGCAGCCCCGATAGCGGGAGGCGCTCCTACAATGAGCAGTTCTTC
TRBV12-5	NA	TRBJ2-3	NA	CASGLASSVYRTDTQYF	TGTGCTAGTGGTTTGGCCTCTAGCGTTTACCGCACAGATACGCAGTATTTT
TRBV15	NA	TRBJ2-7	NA	CATSRDPVVGREQYF	TGTGCCACCAGCAGAGACCCGGTAGTTGGTCGCGAGCAGTACTTC
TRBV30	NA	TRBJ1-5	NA	CALGARGAHQPQHF	TGTGCCCTCGGCGCCCGGGGGGCGCATCAGCCCCAGCATTTT
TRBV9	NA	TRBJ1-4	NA	CASSPGDSNEKLFF	TGTGCCAGCAGCCCAGGCGACTCAAATGAAAAACTGTTTTTT
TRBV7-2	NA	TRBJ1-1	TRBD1	CASSLEGTGGREAFF	TGTGCCAGCAGCTTAGAGGGGACAGGGGGGAGAGAAGCTTTCTTT
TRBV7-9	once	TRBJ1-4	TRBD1	CASSFRQGEKLFF	TGTGCCAGCAGCTTCCGACAGGGGGAAAAACTGTTTTTT
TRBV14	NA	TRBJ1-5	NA	CASSPPPWINNQPQHF	TGTGCCAGCAGCCCCCCCCCGTGGATTAACAATCAGCCCCAGCATTTT
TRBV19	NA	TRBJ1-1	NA	CASIGPQPEAFF	TGTGCCAGTATCGGGCCCCAGCCTGAAGCTTTCTTT
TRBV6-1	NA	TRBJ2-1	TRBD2	CASSELALSSYNEQFF	TGTGCCAGCAGCGAACTAGCGCTGAGCTCCTACAATGAGCAGTTCTTC
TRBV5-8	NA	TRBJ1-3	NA	CASSLVAWSSGNTIYF	TGTGCCAGCAGCCTGGTGGCGTGGTCCTCTGGAAACACCATATATTTT
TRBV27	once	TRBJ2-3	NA	CASWDQGRATDTQYF	TGTGCCAGCTGGGACCAGGGCCGGGCCACAGATACGCAGTATTTT
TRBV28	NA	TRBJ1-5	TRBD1	CASSLSGTGWNSNQPQHF	TGTGCCAGCAGTTTATCCGGGACAGGGTGGAATAGCAATCAGCCCCAGCATTTT
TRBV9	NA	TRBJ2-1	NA	CASSVGPEDEQFF	TGTGCCAGCAGCGTAGGACCGGAGGATGAGCAGTTCTTC
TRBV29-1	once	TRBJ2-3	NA	CSVKGTGARGTDTQYF	TGCAGCGTAAAAGGGACCGGGGCCCGGGGCACAGATACGCAGTATTTT
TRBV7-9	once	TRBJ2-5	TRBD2	CASSLGGLAGETQYF	TGTGCCAGCAGCTTAGGGGGCCTAGCGGGAGAGACCCAGTACTTC
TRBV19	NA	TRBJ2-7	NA	CASSIASTVNTYEQYF	TGTGCCAGTAGTATAGCGAGTACGGTAAACACCTACGAGCAGTACTTC
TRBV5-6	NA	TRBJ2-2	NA	CASSLVSGNTGELFF	TGTGCCAGCAGCTTGGTGTCTGGGAACACCGGGGAGCTGTTTTTT
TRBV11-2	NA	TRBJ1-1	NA	CASSLVGGAFF	TGTGCCAGCAGCTTAGTAGGGGGAGCTTTCTTT
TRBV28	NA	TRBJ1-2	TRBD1	CASSLGQGLAEKFHYGYTF	TGTGCCAGCAGTTTGGGACAGGGGTTAGCAGAAAAGTTCCACTATGGCTACACCTTC
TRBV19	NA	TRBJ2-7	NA	CASSKGMGIYEQYF	TGTGCCAGTAGTAAGGGAATGGGGATCTACGAGCAGTACTTC
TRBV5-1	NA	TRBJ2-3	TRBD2	CASSGTSGRATDTQYF	TGCGCCAGCAGCGGGACTAGCGGGAGGGCGACAGATACGCAGTATTTT
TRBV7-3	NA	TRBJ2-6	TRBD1	CASSLMGTGASLSSGANVLTF	TGTGCCAGCAGCTTAATGGGGACAGGGGCCTCCTTAAGCTCTGGGGCCAACGTCCTGACTTTC
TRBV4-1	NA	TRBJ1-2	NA	CASSQDSSLANYGYTF	TGCGCCAGCAGCCAAGATAGCAGCCTAGCTAACTATGGCTACACCTTC
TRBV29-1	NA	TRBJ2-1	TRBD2	CSVPRTSGYNEQFF	TGCAGCGTCCCCCGGACTAGCGGCTACAATGAGCAGTTCTTC
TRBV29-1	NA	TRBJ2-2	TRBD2	CSVRRGRGTGELFF	TGCAGCGTCCGGAGAGGGAGGGGCACCGGGGAGCTGTTTTTT
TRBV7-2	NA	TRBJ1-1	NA	CASSFELYGEAFF	TGTGCCAGCAGCTTCGAGCTTTACGGTGAAGCTTTCTTT
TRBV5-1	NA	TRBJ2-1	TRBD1	CASSGGQRYNEQFF	TGCGCCAGCAGCGGGGGACAGAGATACAATGAGCAGTTCTTC
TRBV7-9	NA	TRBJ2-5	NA	CASSRAGLQETQYF	TGTGCCAGCAGCCGAGCGGGTCTCCAAGAGACCCAGTACTTC
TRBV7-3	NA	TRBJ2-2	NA	CASSPPPWDIGAGELFF	TGTGCCAGCAGCCCACCACCTTGGGACATCGGTGCGGGGGAGCTGTTTTTT
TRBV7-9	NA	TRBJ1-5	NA	CASSSRASNQPQHF	TGTGCCAGCAGCTCGCGGGCCTCCAATCAGCCCCAGCATTTT
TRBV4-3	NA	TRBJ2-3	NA	CASSQNSGVIPTDTQYF	TGCGCCAGCAGCCAAAATTCGGGAGTAATCCCCACAGATACGCAGTATTTT
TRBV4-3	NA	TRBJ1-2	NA	CASSQGRQSMYYGYTF	TGCGCCAGCAGCCAAGGTCGGCAATCGATGTACTATGGCTACACCTTC
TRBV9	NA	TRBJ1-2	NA	CASSPSGQGGGYGYTF	TGTGCCAGCAGCCCCTCCGGCCAAGGGGGAGGCTATGGCTACACCTTC
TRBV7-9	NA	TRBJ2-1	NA	CASEKIKGGVNEQFF	TGTGCCAGCGAAAAAATAAAAGGGGGGGTCAATGAGCAGTTCTTC
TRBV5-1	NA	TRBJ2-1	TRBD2	CASKRVSGSNVDEQFF	TGCGCCAGCAAACGGGTCAGCGGGAGCAATGTTGATGAGCAGTTCTTC
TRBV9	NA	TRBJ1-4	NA	CASSKSTTNEKLFF	TGTGCCAGCAGCAAGTCTACAACTAATGAAAAACTGTTTTTT
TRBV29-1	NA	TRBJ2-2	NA	CSVTNRATGELFF	TGCAGCGTAACAAACAGGGCCACCGGGGAGCTGTTTTTT
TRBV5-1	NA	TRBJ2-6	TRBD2	CASSLEVSGGAHSGANVLTF	TGCGCCAGCAGCTTGGAAGTTAGCGGGGGGGCACACTCTGGGGCCAACGTCCTGACTTTC
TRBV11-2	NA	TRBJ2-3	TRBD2	CASSLVGLAGDFSTDTQYF	TGTGCCAGCAGCTTAGTAGGGCTAGCGGGGGATTTTAGCACAGATACGCAGTATTTT
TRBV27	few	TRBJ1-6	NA	CASSFSRTESPLHF	TGTGCCAGCAGTTTCTCCAGGACAGAGTCACCCCTCCACTTT
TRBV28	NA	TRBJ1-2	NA	CASSSEVAGEANYGYTF	TGTGCCAGCAGTTCTGAGGTAGCCGGAGAAGCTAACTATGGCTACACCTTC
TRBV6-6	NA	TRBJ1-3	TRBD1	CASTVSGGTGNTIYF	TGTGCCAGCACCGTATCAGGGGGAACCGGAAACACCATATATTTT
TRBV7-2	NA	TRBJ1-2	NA	CASSFLHNYGYTF	TGTGCCAGCAGCTTTTTACATAACTATGGCTACACCTTC
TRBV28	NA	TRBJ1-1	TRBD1	CATFFLQGGVTEAFF	TGTGCCACCTTCTTCCTACAGGGGGGTGTGACTGAAGCTTTCTTT